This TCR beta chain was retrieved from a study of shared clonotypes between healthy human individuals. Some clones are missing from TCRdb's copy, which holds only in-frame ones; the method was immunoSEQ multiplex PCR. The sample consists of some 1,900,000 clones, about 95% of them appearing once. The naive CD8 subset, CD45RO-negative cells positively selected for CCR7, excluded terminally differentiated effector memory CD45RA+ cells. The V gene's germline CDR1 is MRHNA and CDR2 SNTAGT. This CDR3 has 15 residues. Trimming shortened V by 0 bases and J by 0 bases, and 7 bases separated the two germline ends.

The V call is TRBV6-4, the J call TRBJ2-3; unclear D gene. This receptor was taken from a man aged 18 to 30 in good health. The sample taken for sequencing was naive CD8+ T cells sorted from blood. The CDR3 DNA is TGTGCCAGCAGTGACTCCCTCTCTAGCACAGATACGCAGTATTTT. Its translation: CASSDSLSSTDTQYF.